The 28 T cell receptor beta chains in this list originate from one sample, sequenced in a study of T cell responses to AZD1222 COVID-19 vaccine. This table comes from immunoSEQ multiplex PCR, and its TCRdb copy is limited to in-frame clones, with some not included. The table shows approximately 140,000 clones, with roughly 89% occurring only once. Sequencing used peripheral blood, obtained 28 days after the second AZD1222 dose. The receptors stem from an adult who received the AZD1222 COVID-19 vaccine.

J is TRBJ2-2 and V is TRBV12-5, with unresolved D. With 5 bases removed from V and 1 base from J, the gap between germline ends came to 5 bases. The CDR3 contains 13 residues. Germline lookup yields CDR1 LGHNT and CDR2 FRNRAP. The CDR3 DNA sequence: TGTGCTAGTGGTCCACTGAACACCGGGGAGCTGTTTTTT. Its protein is CASGPLNTGELFF.

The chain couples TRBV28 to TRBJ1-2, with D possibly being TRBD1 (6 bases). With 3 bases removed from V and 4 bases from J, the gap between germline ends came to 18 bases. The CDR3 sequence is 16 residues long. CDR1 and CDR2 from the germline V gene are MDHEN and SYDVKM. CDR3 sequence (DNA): TGTGCCAGCAGTTTGGGGACACTCGAAAATGGCTATGGCTACACCTTC. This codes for CASSLGTLENGYGYTF.

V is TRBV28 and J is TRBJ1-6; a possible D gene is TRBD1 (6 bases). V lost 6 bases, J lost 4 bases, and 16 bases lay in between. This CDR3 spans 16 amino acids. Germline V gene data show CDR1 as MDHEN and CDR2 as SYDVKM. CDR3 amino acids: CASSPNRESYNSPLHF. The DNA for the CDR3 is TGTGCCAGCAGCCCAAACAGGGAAAGTTATAATTCACCCCTCCACTTT. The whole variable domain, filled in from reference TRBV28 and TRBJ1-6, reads DVKVTQSSRYLVKRTGEKVFLECVQDMDHENMFWYRQDPGLGLRLIYFSYDVKMKEKGDIPEGYSVSREKKERFSLILESASTNQTSMYLCASSPNRESYNSPLHFGNGTRLTVT.

As DNA, the CDR3 is TGTGCCAGTAGTATAGGTGAAAAACTGTTTTTT. Translation: CASSIGEKLFF. The genes are TRBV19 and TRBJ1-4; D is uncertain. CDR1 is LNHDA, CDR2 SQIVND, per germline (reference sequence). The CDR3 covers 11 residues. The V end was cut by 1 base, the J end by 7 bases, with 1 base between. The full variable domain, its missing parts supplied by reference TRBV19 and TRBJ1-4, is DGGITQSPKYLFRKEGQNVTLSCEQNLNHDAMYWYRQDPGQGLRLIYYSQIVNDFQKGDIAEGYSVSREKKESFPLTVTSAQKNPTAFYLCASSIGEKLFFGSGTQLSVL.

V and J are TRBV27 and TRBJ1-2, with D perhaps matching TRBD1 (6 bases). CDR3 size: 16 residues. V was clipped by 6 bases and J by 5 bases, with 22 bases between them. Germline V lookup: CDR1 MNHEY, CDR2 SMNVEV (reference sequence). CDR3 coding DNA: TGTGCCAGCAGACCGGGGGGTGGGGGCGGGCGGTATGGCTACACCTTC. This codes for CASRPGGGGGRYGYTF.

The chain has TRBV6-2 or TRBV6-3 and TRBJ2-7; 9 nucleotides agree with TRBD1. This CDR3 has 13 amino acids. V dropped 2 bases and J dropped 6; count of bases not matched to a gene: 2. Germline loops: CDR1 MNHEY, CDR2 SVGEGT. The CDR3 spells CASSYGQGPEQYF. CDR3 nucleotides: TGTGCCAGCAGTTACGGACAGGGGCCCGAGCAGTACTTC.

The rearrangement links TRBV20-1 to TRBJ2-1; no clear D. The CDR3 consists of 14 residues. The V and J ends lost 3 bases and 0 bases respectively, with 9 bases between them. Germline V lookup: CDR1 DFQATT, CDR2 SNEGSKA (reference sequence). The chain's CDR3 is CSASHPGSYNEQFF. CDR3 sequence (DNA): TGCAGTGCTAGTCATCCGGGCTCCTACAATGAGCAGTTCTTC.

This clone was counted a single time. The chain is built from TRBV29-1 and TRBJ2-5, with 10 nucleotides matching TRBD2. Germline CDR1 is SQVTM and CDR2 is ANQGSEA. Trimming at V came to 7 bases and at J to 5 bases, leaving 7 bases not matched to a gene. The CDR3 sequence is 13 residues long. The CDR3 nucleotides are TGCAGCGCCTTAGCGGGAGGATTGGAGACCCAGTACTTC. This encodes CSALAGGLETQYF. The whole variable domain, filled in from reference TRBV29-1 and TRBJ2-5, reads SAVISQKPSRDICQRGTSLTIQCQVDSQVTMMFWYRQQPGQSLTLIATANQGSEATYESGFVIDKFPISRPNLTFSTLTVSNMSPEDSSIYLCSALAGGLETQYFGPGTRLLVL.

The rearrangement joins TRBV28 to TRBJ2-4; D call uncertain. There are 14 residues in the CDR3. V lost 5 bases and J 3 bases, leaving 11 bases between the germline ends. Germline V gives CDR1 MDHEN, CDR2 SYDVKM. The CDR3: CASSSDLIKNIQYF. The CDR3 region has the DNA TGTGCCAGCAGTAGCGATTTGATCAAAAACATTCAGTACTTC.

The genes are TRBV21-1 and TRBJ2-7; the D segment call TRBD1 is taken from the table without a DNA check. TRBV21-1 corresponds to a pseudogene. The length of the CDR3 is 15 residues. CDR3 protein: CASSKVQQESFEQYF. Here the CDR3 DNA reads TGTGCCAGCAGCAAGGTTCAACAGGAAAGTTTCGAGCAGTACTTC.

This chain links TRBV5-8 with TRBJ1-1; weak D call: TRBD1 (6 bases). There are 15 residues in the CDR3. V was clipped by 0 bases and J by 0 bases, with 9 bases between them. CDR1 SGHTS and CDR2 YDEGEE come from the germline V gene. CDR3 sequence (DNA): TGTGCCAGCAGCTTGGCCGGACAGTTGAACACTGAAGCTTTCTTT. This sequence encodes CASSLAGQLNTEAFF.

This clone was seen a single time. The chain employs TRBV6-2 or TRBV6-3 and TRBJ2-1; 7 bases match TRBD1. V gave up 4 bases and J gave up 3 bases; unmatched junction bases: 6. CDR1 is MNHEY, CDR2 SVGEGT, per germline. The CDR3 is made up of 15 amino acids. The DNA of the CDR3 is TGTGCCAGCAGTTCTGGACAGGTCGTCTACAATGAGCAGTTCTTC. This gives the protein CASSSGQVVYNEQFF.

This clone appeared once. This CDR3 is CAWSGRMNTEAFF. CDR3 in DNA: TGTGCCTGGAGTGGACGCATGAACACTGAAGCTTTCTTT. The rearrangement links TRBV30 to TRBJ1-1; D call uncertain. The CDR3 spans 13 residues. Germline assignment: CDR1 GTSNPN and CDR2 SVGIG (reference sequence). The V end was cut by 1 base, the J end by 0 bases, with 6 bases between. The full variable domain, rest sourced from reference TRBV30 and TRBJ1-1, is SQTIHQWPATLVQPVGSPLSLECTVEGTSNPNLYWYRQAAGRGLQLLFYSVGIGQISSEVPQNLSASRPQDRQFILSSKKLLLSDSGFYLCAWSGRMNTEAFFGQGTRLTVV.

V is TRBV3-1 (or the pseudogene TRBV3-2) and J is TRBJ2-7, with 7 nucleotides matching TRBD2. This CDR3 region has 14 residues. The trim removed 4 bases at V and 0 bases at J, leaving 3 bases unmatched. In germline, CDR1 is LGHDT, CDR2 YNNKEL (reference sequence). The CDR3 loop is CASSLSGASYEQYF. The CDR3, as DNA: TGTGCCAGCAGCCTCAGCGGGGCCTCCTACGAGCAGTACTTC.

The CDR3 spells CASSQGDIRGTEAFF. CDR3 in DNA: TGCGCCAGCAGCCAAGGGGATATAAGGGGCACTGAAGCTTTCTTT. The rearrangement joins TRBV4-3 to TRBJ1-1, with D possibly TRBD1 on 5 matching bases. There are 15 residues in the CDR3. With 1 base removed from V and 4 bases from J, the gap between germline ends came to 13 bases. The V gene's germline CDR1 is LGHNA and CDR2 YSLEER.

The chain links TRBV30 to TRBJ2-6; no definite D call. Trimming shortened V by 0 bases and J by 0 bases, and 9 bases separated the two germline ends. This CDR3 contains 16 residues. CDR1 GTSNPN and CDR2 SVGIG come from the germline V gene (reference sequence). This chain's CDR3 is CAWSVKRPSGANVLTF. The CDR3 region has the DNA TGTGCCTGGAGTGTAAAACGGCCCTCTGGGGCCAACGTCCTGACTTTC.

CDR3 bases: TGTGCCAGCAGCAAAGGTGGGTACGGGCCTACTATTCGCTACGAGCAGTACTTC. Translating it yields CASSKGGYGPTIRYEQYF. This chain links TRBV21-1 with TRBJ2-7. TRBV21-1 is annotated as a pseudogene. This CDR3 has 18 residues.

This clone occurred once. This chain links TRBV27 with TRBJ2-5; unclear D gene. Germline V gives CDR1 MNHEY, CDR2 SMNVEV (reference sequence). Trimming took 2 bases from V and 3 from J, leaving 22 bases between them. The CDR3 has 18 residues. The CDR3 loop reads CASSLRVPSFLGEETQYF. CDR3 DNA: TGTGCCAGCAGTTTACGTGTCCCCTCTTTTTTGGGCGAAGAGACCCAGTACTTC.

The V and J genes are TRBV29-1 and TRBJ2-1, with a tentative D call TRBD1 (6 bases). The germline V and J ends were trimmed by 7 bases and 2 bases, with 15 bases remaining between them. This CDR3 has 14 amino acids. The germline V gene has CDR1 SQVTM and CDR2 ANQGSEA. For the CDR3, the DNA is TGCAGCGGCAAGGAACAGGGTGCCTACAATGAGCAGTTCTTC. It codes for CSGKEQGAYNEQFF.

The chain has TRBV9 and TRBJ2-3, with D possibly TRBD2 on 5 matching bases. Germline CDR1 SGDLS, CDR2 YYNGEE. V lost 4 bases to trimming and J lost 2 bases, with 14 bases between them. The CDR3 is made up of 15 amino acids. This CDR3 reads CASSPWELSTDTQYF. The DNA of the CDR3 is TGTGCCAGCAGCCCCTGGGAGCTATCCACAGATACGCAGTATTTT.

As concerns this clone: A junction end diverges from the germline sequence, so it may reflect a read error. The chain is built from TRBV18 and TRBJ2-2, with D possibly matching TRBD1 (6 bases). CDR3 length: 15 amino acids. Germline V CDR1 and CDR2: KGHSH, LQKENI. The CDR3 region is CASSPRGGTTGELFF. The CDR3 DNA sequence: TGTGCCAGCTCGCCACGAGGGGGAACAACCGGGGAGCTGTTTTTT.

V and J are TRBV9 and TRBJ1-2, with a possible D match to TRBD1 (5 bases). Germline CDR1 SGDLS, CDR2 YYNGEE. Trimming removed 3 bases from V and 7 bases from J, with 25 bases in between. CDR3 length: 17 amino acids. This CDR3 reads CASSGSIGTDLKGGYTF. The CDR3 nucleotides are TGTGCCAGCAGCGGTAGTATAGGGACGGATTTGAAGGGTGGCTACACCTTC.

CDR3 residues: CSLGVRAADTQYF. The CDR3 DNA follows: TGCAGCCTTGGGGTCAGGGCTGCAGATACGCAGTATTTT. The chain couples TRBV29-1 to TRBJ2-3; D may be TRBD1 (5 bases). This CDR3 contains 13 residues. Trimming removed 8 bases at V and 4 bases at J, with 16 bases between. Per germline, CDR1 SQVTM and CDR2 ANQGSEA.

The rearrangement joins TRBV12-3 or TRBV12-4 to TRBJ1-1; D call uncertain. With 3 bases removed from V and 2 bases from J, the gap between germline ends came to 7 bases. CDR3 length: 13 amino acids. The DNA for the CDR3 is TGTGCCAGCAGTTTTCACACAAACACTGAAGCTTTCTTT. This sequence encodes CASSFHTNTEAFF.

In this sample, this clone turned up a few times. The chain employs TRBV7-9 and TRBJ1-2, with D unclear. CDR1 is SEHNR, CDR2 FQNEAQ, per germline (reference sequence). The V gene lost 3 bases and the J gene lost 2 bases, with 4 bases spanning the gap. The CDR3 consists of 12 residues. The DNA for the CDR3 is TGTGCCAGCAGCTTTGAGAACTATGGCTACACCTTC. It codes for CASSFENYGYTF.

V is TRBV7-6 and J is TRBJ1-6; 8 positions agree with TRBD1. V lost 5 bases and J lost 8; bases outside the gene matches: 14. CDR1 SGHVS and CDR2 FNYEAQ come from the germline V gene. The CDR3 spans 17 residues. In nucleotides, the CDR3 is TGTGCCAGCAGCGATACAGGACAGGGACGCCCCGATTCACCCCTCCACTTT. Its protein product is CASSDTGQGRPDSPLHF.

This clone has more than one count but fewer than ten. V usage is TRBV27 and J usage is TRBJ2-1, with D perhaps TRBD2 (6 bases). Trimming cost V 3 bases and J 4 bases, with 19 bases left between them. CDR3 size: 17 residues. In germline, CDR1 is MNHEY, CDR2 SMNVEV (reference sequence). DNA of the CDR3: TGTGCCAGCAGTTTTTCCCGCTCTCTAGCGAGGTACAATGAGCAGTTCTTC. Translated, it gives CASSFSRSLARYNEQFF.

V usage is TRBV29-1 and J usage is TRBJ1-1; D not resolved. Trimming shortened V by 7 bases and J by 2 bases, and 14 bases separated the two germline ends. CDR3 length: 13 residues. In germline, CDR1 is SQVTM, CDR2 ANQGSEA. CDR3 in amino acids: CSARTDSNTEAFF. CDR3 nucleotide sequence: TGCAGCGCCCGGACGGACTCTAACACTGAAGCTTTCTTT.